The 2 T cell receptor beta chains listed next were all sequenced from one sample in a study of cytomegalovirus exposure and HLA in healthy donors. PCR used 60 Vbeta primers and 13 Jbeta primers. Repertoires were generated with immunoSEQ multiplex PCR, while TCRdb's copy carries only in-frame clones and drops some. In total, the table holds around 210,000 clones. Sequenced sample: PBMCs. These receptors were taken from a woman aged 25 to 45 in good health and CMV-seropositive.

The V gene is TRBV5-4, the J gene TRBJ1-5; D gene unclear. Trimming left V 0 bases short and J 3 bases short, with 10 bases between. Per the germline V gene, CDR1 is SGHNT and CDR2 is YYREEE (reference sequence). The CDR3 is 15 amino acids. The CDR3 nucleotides are TGTGCCAGCAGCTTGGGAGGTCTGATCAATCAGCCCCAGCATTTT. Its translation is CASSLGGLINQPQHF.

V gene TRBV5-1 combines with J gene TRBJ2-1; a possible D gene is TRBD1 (6 bases). Germline CDR1 reads SGHRS; CDR2 reads YFSETQ. V was trimmed by 5 bases and J by 2 bases, leaving 14 bases between them. This CDR3 is built from 15 residues. The CDR3 loop reads CASRVTGHPYNEQFF. DNA for the CDR3: TGCGCCAGCAGAGTTACGGGACACCCCTACAATGAGCAGTTCTTC.